The source of this T cell receptor (beta chain) is a study of T cells in Graves' hyperthyroidism and ophthalmopathy (dated by TCRdb to about 2019). For the wider study: Peripheral blood samples were taken at the time of initial diagnosis, prior to any treatment. For training and testing, the 100 patients in the discovery cohort were randomly divided in a 7:3 ratio. A discovery cohort of about a hundred patients, 43 with Graves' ophthalmopathy and over 55 with stable Graves' hyperthyroidism, was used to find distinguishing TCR V-J signatures. Whether ophthalmopathy could be predicted prospectively was tested in an independent validation cohort made up of under 20 hyperthyroidism patients plus 17 patients who later progressed to ophthalmopathy. The paper describes TCR Vbeta CDR3 sequencing of some 130 peripheral blood samples, made up of 43 ophthalmopathy patients, some 76 hyperthyroidism patients and roughly 17 progressor patients. Once sampling was done, hyperthyroidism patients were given methimazole at a starting dose of 30 mg daily, whereas ophthalmopathy patients were given high-dose intravenous methylprednisolone. The study also compared thyroid tissue and blood T-cell repertoires from about six Graves' hyperthyroidism patients.

On the study overall, not on this receptor specifically: Most expanded thyroid clonotypes (frequency above 0.001) were also found in blood, which suggests that blood repertoires may mirror thyroid immune responses. A 13 V-J signature model separated ophthalmopathy from stable hyperthyroidism, with around 91% sensitivity and 81.08% specificity in cross-validation and 80%/75% in testing. In validation, the model predicted progression to ophthalmopathy a median of approximately 6.6 months before onset, with over 55% sensitivity and 72.22% specificity. Sample size was not statistically predetermined, and blinding of investigators to group allocation was not performed.

CDR1 and CDR2 are read off the germline V gene as SGHDT and YYEEEE. The CDR3 covers 16 residues, taking in both the cysteine and the phenylalanine. Only the CDR3 portion is preserved as DNA: 48 bases, with reading frame beginning at the first base. V and J are truncated by 0 bases and 3 bases respectively, leaving an intervening sequence of 13 bases. The TCR beta CDR3 regions were amplified from the RNA transcripts. The TCR CDR3 was subjected to a first round of RT-PCR using the HTBI primer set and the Qiagen OneStep RT-PCR kit. Libraries were constructed in a second round of multiplex PCR, after which size selection and purification were carried out. The libraries were sequenced on an Illumina HiSeq2000 using paired-end 100 bp reads. Per the source publication's procedure: SOAPnuke was used to process the raw data, removing reads that contained adapters or uncalled bases, had a mean Phred below 15, or lacked an exact match to the constant primer or identifier. COPE v1.2.5 was used to merge the high-quality paired reads, and each unique nucleotide sequence was defined as a clonotype. Clonotypes were aligned to IMGT TRBV, TRBD and TRBJ reference segments using MiTCR v1.1. The analysis was restricted to V-J combinations with a frequency above 0.0001, which together covered roughly 99% of the repertoires. A TCS score was defined as the ratio between F50 (clonal expansion) and ExV (chaos), using BLOSUM62-based TCRdist between CDR3 peptides within each V-J. Welch's t-statistics and random forest reduced 500 to 550 V-J features to about 13, which were used in a naive Bayes classifier (R e1071). The public sequencing data were trimmed at Q25 with fastp and processed into clonotypes with MiXCR by TCRdb, which kept only in-frame beta chains. Each CDR3 protein gets just one entry, which takes the most common genes and DNA from the rows behind it. TCRdb, not the original authors, processed these V and J calls. In this sample the table shows about 700,000 distinct CDR3 sequences, around 13% of which occur a single time. The ten top clones hold roughly a tenth of the sample.

The sample holds many counts of this clonotype. Its antigen is unknown. Base quality data are lacking; no much larger clone is found one base away. A patient counted as having stable Graves' hyperthyroidism if no progression to ophthalmopathy occurred over 18 months of follow-up. Hyperthyroidism patients were aged 18 to 65 years and newly diagnosed, with disease duration of less than 2 months. Patients with uncontrolled infections, other autoimmune diseases, pregnancy or lactation were excluded. Diagnoses relied on clinical symptoms, serum thyroxine and TRAb, thyroid ultrasound and orbital computed tomography. PBMCs were separated from 8 to 10 ml of fresh peripheral blood using Ficoll-Paque density gradient centrifugation. Total RNA was extracted with Trizol reagent, and quality was checked on an Agilent 2100 Bioanalyzer.

This receptor was taken from a woman younger than 35 with Graves' hyperthyroidism. The sample consisted of blood. The chain uses TRBV5-6 and TRBJ2-1; a tentative D call is TRBD2 (5 bases match). The bases read TGTGCCAGCAGCTTGGGAGGGATTACGGACTACAATGAGCAGTTCTTC. Its amino acids are CASSLGGITDYNEQFF.